The clone carrying this T cell receptor beta chain was seen a few times. Antigen: not known. The data originate from a study of regulatory T cells in long-lasting Graves disease. Study outcomes and limitations: Persistent disease showed a preference for TRBV28, TRBJ1-2 and TRBJ2-5.

Investigators prepared the TCR beta libraries by applying iRepertoire HTBI primers and Arm-PCR of CDR3 regions. TCRdb independently ran MiXCR on the multiplex PCR reads; one entry per CDR3 protein. The repertoire holds hundreds of thousands of distinct CDR3 sequences, approximately 12% seen once, with roughly a tenth in the top ten. Time point here: newly diagnosed GD, antithyroid drugs for less than 3 months. RNA extracted from PBMCs served as the sequencing template. Trimming pared 4 bases from V and 4 bases from J, leaving 10 bases between. The CDR3 runs to 13 residues. This sample was also put to use in a study of T cells in Graves' hyperthyroidism and ophthalmopathy. That report adds: TCR CDR3 underwent first-round RT-PCR with the HTBI primer set.

The sequence derives from a man aged 25 to 40 with Graves disease. The material sequenced was peripheral blood mononuclear cells (PBMCs), taken at new diagnosis, from a patient treated with antithyroid drugs. The chain is built from TRBV12-3 or TRBV12-4 and TRBJ1-1; no clear D gene. The DNA of the CDR3 is TGTGCCAGCAGTTCGAGCGTAGGCACTGAAGCTTTCTTT. Translation: CASSSSVGTEAFF.